This T cell receptor beta chain was obtained from a study of cytomegalovirus exposure and HLA in healthy donors. Whole-study findings and limits: The CMV antigen specificity of a few CMV-associated chains was confirmed through in vitro analysis.

CDR3 length: 13 residues. Trimming removed 3 bases from V and 4 bases from J, with 8 bases in between. Germline V gives CDR1 ENHRY, CDR2 SYGVKD. Primers for the PCR totalled 60 Vbeta and 13 Jbeta. The protocol was immunoSEQ multiplex PCR, while the TCRdb copy is restricted to in-frame clones and leaves out a portion. Of 95,000 or so clones detected, around 86% appear once; the ten largest clones hold less than 4.5%. As regards this clone: What it binds is unknown.

The material sequenced was PBMCs. This clonotype was obtained from a woman between 70 and 85 years old in good health and CMV-seropositive. V usage is TRBV10-3 and J usage is TRBJ2-3; D call uncertain. In nucleotides, the CDR3 is TGTGCCATCAGTGACTCTGAGGCAGATACGCAGTATTTT. Protein: CAISDSEADTQYF.